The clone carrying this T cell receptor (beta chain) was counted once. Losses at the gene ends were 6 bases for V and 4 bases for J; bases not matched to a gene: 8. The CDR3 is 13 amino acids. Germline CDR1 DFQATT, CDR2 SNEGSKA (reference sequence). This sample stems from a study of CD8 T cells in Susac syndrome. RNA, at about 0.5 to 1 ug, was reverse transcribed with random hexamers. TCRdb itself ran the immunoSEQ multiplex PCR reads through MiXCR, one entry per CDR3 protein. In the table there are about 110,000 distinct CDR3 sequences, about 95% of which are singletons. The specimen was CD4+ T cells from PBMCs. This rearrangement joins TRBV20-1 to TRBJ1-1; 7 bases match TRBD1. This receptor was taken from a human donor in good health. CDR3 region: CSAKRQGGTEAFF. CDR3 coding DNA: TGCAGTGCCAAACGACAGGGCGGCACTGAAGCTTTCTTT.